This passage covers 8 T cell receptor beta chains from one sample sequenced in a study of T cell responses to AZD1222 COVID-19 vaccine. Clones were sequenced by immunoSEQ multiplex PCR, and TCRdb holds only the in-frame ones, with some missing. Here the sample spans some 120,000 clones, roughly nine tenths being singletons. The sample in question was peripheral blood, obtained on day 0 of AZD1222 vaccination. The receptors were gathered from an adult in good health.

The V call is TRBV19, the J call TRBJ2-3; D is uncertain. V was trimmed by 1 base and J by 2 bases, leaving 10 bases between them. The germline V gene has CDR1 LNHDA and CDR2 SQIVND (reference sequence). The CDR3 length is 15 residues. The DNA of the CDR3 is TGTGCCAGTAGTATAGGACCCGGTCCCACAGATACGCAGTATTTT. This translates into CASSIGPGPTDTQYF.

The gene calls are TRBV5-6 and TRBJ1-1, with D hard to call. Germline values: CDR1 SGHDT, CDR2 YYEEEE. The V end was cut by 1 base, the J end by 6 bases, with 7 bases between. The CDR3 loop spans 12 amino acids. This CDR3 reads CASSLRSAEAFF. In DNA, the CDR3 is TGTGCCAGCAGCTTGAGGAGCGCTGAAGCTTTCTTT.

The chain links TRBV5-1 to TRBJ1-5; D ambiguous. The CDR3 loop spans 14 amino acids. Germline CDR1 reads SGHRS; CDR2 reads YFSETQ. The germline V and J ends were trimmed by 5 bases and 5 bases, with 14 bases remaining between them. DNA of the CDR3: TGCGCCAGCAGTTTCGGCTCAACGGATCAGCCCCAGCATTTT. This translates into CASSFGSTDQPQHF.

The chain employs TRBV11-2 and TRBJ2-2; the D gene is possibly TRBD2 (6 bases). CDR1 SGHAT and CDR2 FQNNGV come from the germline V gene. V dropped 4 bases and J dropped 1 base, with 13 bases sitting between them. CDR3 length: 16 amino acids. The CDR3 region has the DNA TGTGCCAGCAGCTGGAGGGACCGGGTGAACACCGGGGAGCTGTTTTTT. Residues: CASSWRDRVNTGELFF. The complete variable domain, with remaining parts taken from reference TRBV11-2 and TRBJ2-2, reads EAGVAQSPRYKIIEKRQSVAFWCNPISGHATLYWYQQILGQGPKLLIQFQNNGVVDDSQLPKDRFSAERLKGVDSTLKIQPAKLEDSAVYLCASSWRDRVNTGELFFGEGSRLTVL.

The chain joins TRBV7-6 to TRBJ2-7; D remains ambiguous. The germline CDR1 and CDR2 sequences are SGHVS and FNYEAQ. This CDR3 is built from 16 residues. The V and J ends lost 7 bases and 1 base respectively, with 20 bases between them. The DNA for the CDR3 is TGTGCCAGCACCCCCCCTGATGGGATCCTATCCTACGAGCAGTACTTC. Amino acid sequence: CASTPPDGILSYEQYF.

The chain couples TRBV15 to TRBJ1-5; perhaps TRBD1 as D (6 bases). The CDR3 is 15 residues long. Trimming removed 0 bases at V and 5 bases at J, with 11 bases between. Germline V gene data show CDR1 as LNHNV and CDR2 as YYDKDF (reference sequence). The chain's CDR3 is CATSRDHREYQPQHF. As DNA, the CDR3 is TGTGCCACCAGCAGAGATCACAGGGAATATCAGCCCCAGCATTTT.

V usage is TRBV10-3 and J usage is TRBJ1-2, with no clear D. V was pared by 3 bases and J by 2 bases, with 13 bases between. The CDR3 extends over 15 amino acids. Per the germline V gene, CDR1 is ENHRY and CDR2 is SYGVKD. As DNA, the CDR3 is TGTGCCATCAGTGACAATCGGCCCCAAAACTATGGCTACACCTTC. The encoded protein is CAISDNRPQNYGYTF.

This rearrangement joins TRBV30 to TRBJ2-1, with D uncertain. Trimming pared 0 bases from V and 3 bases from J, leaving 9 bases between. This CDR3 region has 14 residues. Germline-derived CDR1 and CDR2 are GTSNPN and SVGIG (reference sequence). CDR3 in amino acids: CAWSVAHLYNEQFF. CDR3 in DNA: TGTGCCTGGAGTGTAGCACATCTCTACAATGAGCAGTTCTTC.